These 20 T cell receptor beta chains originate from one sample sequenced in a study of cytomegalovirus exposure and HLA in healthy donors. The PCR employed 60 Vbeta primers together with 13 Jbeta primers. Measured with immunoSEQ multiplex PCR; TCRdb has only the in-frame clones, and not every one. The sample consists of under 130,000 clones, about 80% of them appearing once. The sample consisted of PBMCs. Receptors were obtained from a woman aged 40-49 years in good health and CMV-seronegative.

V gene TRBV13 combines with J gene TRBJ2-2; perhaps TRBD2 as D (5 bases). The CDR3 loop spans 12 amino acids. The germline V and J ends were trimmed by 4 bases and 6 bases, with 6 bases remaining between them. The germline V gene encodes CDR1 PRHDT and CDR2 FYEKMQ (reference sequence). The CDR3 DNA follows: TGTGCCAGCAGCTCGGGGTCCGGGGAGCTGTTTTTT. Translation: CASSSGSGELFF.

This clone was counted once. This sequence joins TRBV6-6 and TRBJ2-3; 10 positions agree with TRBD2. CDR1 is MNHNY and CDR2 is SVGAGI in the germline V gene (reference sequence). The CDR3 consists of 14 residues. Trimming removed 10 bases from V and 1 base from J; junction bases left unmatched: 5. The CDR3 coding sequence is TGTGCCACCCACCTAGCGGGGGGCACAGATACGCAGTATTTT. Its translation: CATHLAGGTDTQYF.

The V and J genes are TRBV27 and TRBJ2-7, with 10 bases that match TRBD2. The trim removed 0 bases at V and 11 bases at J, leaving 4 bases unmatched. The CDR3 sequence is 13 residues long. The germline gives CDR1 MNHEY, CDR2 SMNVEV (reference sequence). CDR3 bases: TGTGCCAGCAGTTTATCGGTACTAGCGGGGAAGTACTTC. Translating gives CASSLSVLAGKYF.

There are a few counts of this clone. The gene calls are TRBV28 and TRBJ1-1, with a weak D call TRBD1 (6 bases). The CDR3 runs 14 residues. The V gene lost 5 bases and the J gene lost 1 base, with 11 bases spanning the gap. The germline V gene has CDR1 MDHEN and CDR2 SYDVKM. The CDR3 loop reads CASSPPTGNTEAFF. The CDR3 bases are TGTGCCAGCAGTCCCCCGACAGGGAACACTGAAGCTTTCTTT.

As regards this clone: A read error may produce the germline difference seen at one junction end. The chain recombines TRBV19 with TRBJ1-1, with D uncertain. CDR1 is LNHDA, CDR2 SQIVND, per germline (reference sequence). The CDR3 is 15 residues long. The CDR3 is CAGSSGLYLNTEAFF. In nucleotides, the CDR3 is TGTGCCGGTAGTTCCGGGTTATACCTGAACACTGAAGCTTTCTTT.

The chain links TRBV19 to TRBJ2-5; 11 bases agree with TRBD2. There are 13 residues in the CDR3. J was trimmed by 5 bases and V by 6 bases; bases with no gene match: 2. Germline loops: CDR1 LNHDA, CDR2 SQIVND (reference sequence). The CDR3 DNA sequence: TGTGCCAGTAGACTAGCGGGAGTTGAGACCCAGTACTTC. Amino acids: CASRLAGVETQYF.

The chain is built from TRBV30 and TRBJ2-2; D uncertain. The CDR3 extends over 12 amino acids. Between the trimmed V and J ends, which lost 6 bases and 7 bases, there was a span of 12 bases. The germline V gene encodes CDR1 GTSNPN and CDR2 SVGIG (reference sequence). In nucleotides, the CDR3 is TGTGCCTGTTCCCCCACGGGCGGGGAGCTGTTTTTT. Amino acids: CACSPTGGELFF.

This CDR3 is CASSPRAGRTDTQYF. The CDR3, as DNA: TGCGCCAGCTCCCCACGCGCGGGGAGAACAGATACGCAGTATTTT. The chain couples TRBV4-3 to TRBJ2-3, with D possibly being TRBD2 (6 bases). V shed 8 bases and J shed 3 bases, with 18 bases lying between them. The V gene's germline CDR1 is LGHNA and CDR2 YSLEER. The CDR3 length is 15 residues.

The CDR3 DNA sequence: TGTGCCAGCTCACGACTCGAACAGGGGGCGGGAACTGAAGCTTTCTTT. As protein: CASSRLEQGAGTEAFF. The rearrangement uses TRBV18 and TRBJ1-1; 9 nucleotides align to TRBD1. CDR3 length: 16 amino acids. Germline V CDR1 and CDR2: KGHSH, LQKENI. After removal of 4 bases from V and 5 bases from J, the junction contained 11 bases not matched to a gene.

The CDR3, as DNA: TGTGCCAGCAGCTTAGTTCAGGGTTTCGGCTACAATGAGCAGTTCTTC. Its protein product is CASSLVQGFGYNEQFF. The chain recombines TRBV7-2 with TRBJ2-1; maybe TRBD1 (5 bases). Germline V gene sequence: CDR1 SGHTA, CDR2 FQGNSA. The V end was cut by 1 base, the J end by 3 bases, with 13 bases between. The CDR3 runs to 16 residues.

The chain has TRBV6-1 and TRBJ2-7; 12 positions agree with TRBD2. The CDR3 spans 14 residues. V trimming: 10 bases; J trimming: 3 bases; junction bases outside the gene matches: 7. Germline CDR1 reads MNHNS; CDR2 reads SASEGT. The DNA for the CDR3 is TGTGCCACGCAATGGACTAGCGGGATCTACGAGCAGTACTTC. Residues: CATQWTSGIYEQYF.

The chain couples TRBV29-1 to TRBJ2-5; 11 bases fit TRBD1. This CDR3 comprises 13 residues. Germline-derived CDR1 and CDR2 are SQVTM and ANQGSEA. V trimming: 4 bases; J trimming: 4 bases; junction bases outside the gene matches: 2. CDR3 DNA: TGCAGCGTTGGGGGGACAGGGGGAGAGACCCAGTACTTC. Amino acid sequence: CSVGGTGGETQYF.

V is TRBV27 and J is TRBJ2-5, with 9 bases lining up with TRBD1. Looked up from germline, CDR1 is MNHEY and CDR2 is SMNVEV (reference sequence). The CDR3 totals 15 residues. V gave up 5 bases and J gave up 4 bases; unmatched junction bases: 8. The CDR3 sequence: CASSPKGQGPETQYF. In DNA form, the CDR3 reads TGTGCCAGCAGTCCCAAGGGACAGGGCCCAGAGACCCAGTACTTC.

This chain uses TRBV15 with TRBJ2-1, with 9 positions matching TRBD2. The germline V gene encodes CDR1 LNHNV and CDR2 YYDKDF (reference sequence). The junction had 7 bases not matched to a gene; V was cut back by 1 base and J by 6 bases. The CDR3 spans 16 residues. For the CDR3, the DNA is TGTGCCACCAGCAGAGTCGGCGGGGGGGCGGGCAATGAGCAGTTCTTC. Translating gives CATSRVGGGAGNEQFF.

This clone was seen more than once but under ten times. The rearrangement joins TRBV15 to TRBJ1-3; D gene ambiguous. CDR3 length: 15 residues. V was cut by 0 bases and J by 4 bases, with 10 bases left in between. CDR1 is LNHNV, CDR2 YYDKDF, per germline (reference sequence). The CDR3 sequence is CATSRDEDPGNTIYF. DNA of the CDR3: TGTGCCACCAGCAGAGATGAGGATCCGGGAAACACCATATATTTT.

In its sample, this clone was seen a few times. The rearrangement uses TRBV9 and TRBJ1-2; no clear D gene. Trimming cost V 0 bases and J 8 bases, with 14 bases left between them. Per germline, CDR1 SGDLS and CDR2 YYNGEE. This CDR3 comprises 14 residues. The CDR3 region is CASSVDGNYRGYTF. The CDR3 DNA sequence: TGTGCCAGCAGCGTAGACGGCAACTATAGGGGCTACACCTTC.

The chain uses TRBV7-9 and TRBJ2-7, with TRBD2 as a possible D gene (6 bases). The CDR3 has 12 residues. The V end was cut by 4 bases, the J end by 5 bases, with 9 bases between. Germline V gene lookup returns CDR1 SEHNR and CDR2 FQNEAQ (reference sequence). This chain's CDR3 is CASSYGGDEQYF. CDR3 coding DNA: TGTGCCAGCAGCTATGGAGGGGACGAGCAGTACTTC.

This clone appeared once. CDR3 bases: TGTGCCAGCAGCTTCCCCATCACTAGCGGAGCCGGGAGTAACGTGGAGCAGTACTTC. As protein: CASSFPITSGAGSNVEQYF. This rearrangement joins TRBV7-9 to TRBJ2-7; 8 bases align to TRBD2. The CDR3 extends over 19 amino acids. Per germline, CDR1 SEHNR and CDR2 FQNEAQ (reference sequence). The J segment lost 7 bases and the V segment lost 3 bases, leaving 23 bases of the junction unmatched.

This chain joins TRBV18 and TRBJ1-4; TRBD1 might be the D (5 bases). Trimming shortened V by 6 bases and J by 8 bases, and 16 bases separated the two germline ends. CDR1 and CDR2 (germline): KGHSH, LQKENI. This CDR3 spans 14 amino acids. CDR3 sequence: CASSGGAVKEKLFF. For the CDR3, the DNA is TGTGCCAGCTCGGGCGGGGCAGTTAAGGAAAAACTGTTTTTT.

This rearrangement joins TRBV6-5 to TRBJ1-1, with D unclear. Between the trimmed V and J ends, which lost 7 bases and 0 bases, there was a span of 12 bases. CDR3 length equals 14 residues. The germline V gene encodes CDR1 MNHEY and CDR2 SVGAGI. Here the CDR3 reads CASTQGALNTEAFF. CDR3 in DNA: TGTGCCAGCACCCAAGGAGCTTTGAACACTGAAGCTTTCTTT.